This paragraph covers one TCR beta chain sequence. These data belong to a study of blood T cell repertoires in COVID-19. Profiling relied on immunoSEQ multiplex PCR, and the TCRdb table lists in-frame clones only, not all of them. The sample has approximately 190,000 clones; 70% to 90% are singletons. Source material: peripheral blood. The source is a man between 65 and 85 years old with active or convalescent COVID-19.

CDR3 loop: CATSGGQGTYEQYF. In DNA, the CDR3 is TGTGCCACCAGCGGGGGACAGGGAACCTACGAGCAGTACTTC. The genes are TRBV15 and TRBJ2-7; 9 bases map to TRBD1. The CDR3 runs to 14 residues. Germline loops: CDR1 LNHNV, CDR2 YYDKDF (reference sequence). With V trimmed by 5 bases and J by 2 bases, 4 bases remained unmatched.